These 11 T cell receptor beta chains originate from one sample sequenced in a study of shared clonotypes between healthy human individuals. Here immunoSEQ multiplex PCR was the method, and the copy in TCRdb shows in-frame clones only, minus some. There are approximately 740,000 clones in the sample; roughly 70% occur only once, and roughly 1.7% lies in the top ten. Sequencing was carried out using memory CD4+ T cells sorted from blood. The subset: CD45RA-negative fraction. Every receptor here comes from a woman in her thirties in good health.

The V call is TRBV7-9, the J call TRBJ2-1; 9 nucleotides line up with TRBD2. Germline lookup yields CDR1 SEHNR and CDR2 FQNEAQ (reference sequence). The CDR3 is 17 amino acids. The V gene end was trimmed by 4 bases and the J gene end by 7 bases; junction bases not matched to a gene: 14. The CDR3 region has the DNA TGTGCCAGCAGCTCCCACCTGCGGGAGGGCCATTTGAATGAGCAGTTCTTC. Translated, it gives CASSSHLREGHLNEQFF. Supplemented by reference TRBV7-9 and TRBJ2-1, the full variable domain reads DTGVSQNPRHKITKRGQNVTFRCDPISEHNRLYWYRQTLGQGPEFLTYFQNEAQLEKSRLLSDRFSAERPKGSFSTLEIQRTEQGDSAMYLCASSSHLREGHLNEQFFGPGTRLTVL.

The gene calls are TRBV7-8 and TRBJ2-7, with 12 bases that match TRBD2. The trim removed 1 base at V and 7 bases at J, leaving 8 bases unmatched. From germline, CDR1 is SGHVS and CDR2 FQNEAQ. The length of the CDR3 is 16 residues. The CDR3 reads CASSLVTTSGRREQYF. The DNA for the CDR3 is TGTGCCAGCAGCTTAGTGACGACTAGCGGGAGAAGGGAGCAGTACTTC.

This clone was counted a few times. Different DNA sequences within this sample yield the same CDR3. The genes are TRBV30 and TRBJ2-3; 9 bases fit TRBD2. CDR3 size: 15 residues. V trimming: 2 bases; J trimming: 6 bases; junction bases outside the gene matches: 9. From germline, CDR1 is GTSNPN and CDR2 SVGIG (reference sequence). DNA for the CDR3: TGTGCCTGGAGTAGCCTAGCGGGGAATTTGGATACGCAGTATTTT. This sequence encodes CAWSSLAGNLDTQYF.

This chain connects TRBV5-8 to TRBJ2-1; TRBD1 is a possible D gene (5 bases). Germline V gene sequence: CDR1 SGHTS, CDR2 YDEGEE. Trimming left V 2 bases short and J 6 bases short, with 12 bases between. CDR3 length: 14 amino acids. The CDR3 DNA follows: TGTGCCAGCAGCTTTGCTGGGGCCTTCAATGAGCAGTTCTTC. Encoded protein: CASSFAGAFNEQFF.

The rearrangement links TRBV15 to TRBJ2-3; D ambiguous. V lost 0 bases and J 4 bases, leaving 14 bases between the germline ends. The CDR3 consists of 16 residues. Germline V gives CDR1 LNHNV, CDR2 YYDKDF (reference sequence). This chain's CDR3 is CATSRDPSGSSDTQYF. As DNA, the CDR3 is TGTGCCACCAGCAGAGATCCGTCGGGTAGTTCAGATACGCAGTATTTT.

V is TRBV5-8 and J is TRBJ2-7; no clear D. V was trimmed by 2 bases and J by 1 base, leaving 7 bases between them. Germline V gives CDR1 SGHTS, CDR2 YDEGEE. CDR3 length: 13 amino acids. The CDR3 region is CASSFEVSYEQYF. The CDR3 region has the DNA TGTGCCAGCAGCTTTGAGGTATCCTACGAGCAGTACTTC.

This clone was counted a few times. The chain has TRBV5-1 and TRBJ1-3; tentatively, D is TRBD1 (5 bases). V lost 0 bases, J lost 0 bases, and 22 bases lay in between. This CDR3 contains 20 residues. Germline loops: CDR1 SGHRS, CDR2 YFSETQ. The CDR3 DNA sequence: TGCGCCAGCAGCTTGGAGGGGCGGGCGGTCAGAAAAGACTCTGGAAACACCATATATTTT. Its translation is CASSLEGRAVRKDSGNTIYF. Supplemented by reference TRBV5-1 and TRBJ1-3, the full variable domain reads KAGVTQTPRYLIKTRGQQVTLSCSPISGHRSVSWYQQTPGQGLQFLFEYFSETQRNKGNFPGRFSGRQFSNSRSEMNVSTLELGDSALYLCASSLEGRAVRKDSGNTIYFGEGSWLTVV.

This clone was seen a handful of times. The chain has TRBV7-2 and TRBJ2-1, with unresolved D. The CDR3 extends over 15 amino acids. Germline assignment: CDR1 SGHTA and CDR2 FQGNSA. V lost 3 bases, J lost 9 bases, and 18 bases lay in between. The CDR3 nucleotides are TGTGCCAGCAGCTTGGCCCCTCCCAAGTATGGTGAGCAGTTCTTC. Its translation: CASSLAPPKYGEQFF.

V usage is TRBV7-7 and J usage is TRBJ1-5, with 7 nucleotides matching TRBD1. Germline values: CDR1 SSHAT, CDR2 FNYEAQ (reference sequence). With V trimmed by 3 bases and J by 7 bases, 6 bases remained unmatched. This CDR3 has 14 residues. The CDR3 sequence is CASSFDRAGQPQHF. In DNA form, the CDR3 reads TGTGCCAGCAGCTTTGACAGGGCCGGACAGCCCCAGCATTTT.

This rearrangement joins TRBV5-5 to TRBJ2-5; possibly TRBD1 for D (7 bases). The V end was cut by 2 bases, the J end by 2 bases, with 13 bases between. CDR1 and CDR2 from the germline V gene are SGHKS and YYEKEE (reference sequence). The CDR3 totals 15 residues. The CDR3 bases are TGTGCCAGCAGCTTTGTTCAGGGGGGACAAGAGACCCAGTACTTC. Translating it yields CASSFVQGGQETQYF.

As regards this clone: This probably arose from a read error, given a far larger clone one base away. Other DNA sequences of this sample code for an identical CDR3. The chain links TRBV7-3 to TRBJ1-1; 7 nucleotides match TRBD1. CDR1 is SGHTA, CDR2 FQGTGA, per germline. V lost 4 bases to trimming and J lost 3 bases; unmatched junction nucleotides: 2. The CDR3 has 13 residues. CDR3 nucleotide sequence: TGTGCCAGCAGCTCTCAGGGGGACACTGAAGCTTTCTTT. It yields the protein CASSSQGDTEAFF.